The source of this TCR beta chain is a study of human T cells and chemical hapten exposure (dated by TCRdb to the early 2020s). At the level of the whole study: For sensitization, 2% DPC in acetone was applied to a 2 cm by 2 cm area of upper inner arm skin. The patient cohort, mostly female, included alopecia areata with under or over 50% scalp involvement, alopecia totalis and alopecia universalis. In alopecia patients, the study followed how the peripheral blood TCR repertoire changed in vivo over primary and secondary sensitization to diphenylcyclopropenone (DPC), a hapten. Throughout the study period of about 25 weeks, patients also received therapeutic DPC doses to the scalp every week. Blood samples were taken from patients before sensitization (week 0) and then at 2, 6 and about 24 weeks after DPC sensitization. Libraries were combined into a pool for sequencing, and differences in TCR yield between samples came mainly from small differences in library volumes within the pool. Patch tests used Finn chambers with 0.01% DPC on the upper back, scored after 6 days by International Contact Dermatitis Research Group standards. Blood for TCR sequencing was provided by twenty-nine alopecia patients at one to four time points (pre-sensitization, 2, 6 and 24 weeks).

Library construction relied on RACE. Sequenced on a NextSeq 500. Library preparation attached unique molecular identifiers to individual cDNA molecules for quantitative, reproducible TCR counting. From each blood RNA sample, both TCR alpha and TCR beta chains were sequenced. As for how the authors treated the data: Samples had a median of approximately 93,000 TCRs, with a range from roughly 23,224 to 750,000. V, J and CDR3 annotation of the TCR reads was performed with the Decombinator software suite. For PS versus PT1 abundance plots, all samples were subsampled to the same number of TCRs (28,000). Expanded TCRs were defined as absent before sensitization and observed at least eight times at the 2-week time point. TCRdb reprocessed the public reads (quality trimming at Q25 with fastp, clone calling with MiXCR) and kept in-frame beta chains. Rows with a matching CDR3 protein are joined into one entry that keeps the most common DNA and genes. The V and J calls were determined by TCRdb, not by the authors. Within this sample are a few hundred thousand distinct CDR3 sequences, with more than 5% of them counted one time only. Around 6.1% of the sample rests with the top ten.

What the work shows at the level of the full study, not this receptor alone: All patients had alopecia, a presumed autoimmune disease, so their immune response might differ from that of healthy individuals. After repeated subsampling, the strength of the expansion versus patch-test correlation and the threshold at which it became significant changed. Expanded TCRs formed significantly more large CDR3 similarity clusters than pre-sensitization or healthy control sets, consistent with antigen-driven responses. DPC sensitization did not change how many TCRs were above 1 in 1000 frequency, and no evidence was found of alterations in global repertoire structure. Patch test score was positively correlated with the number of PT1 expanded TCRs, with significance at thresholds 8, 16 and 32 but not at 4.

Only a few counts were recorded for this clonotype. Its antigen is currently not known. Base-call qualities are not available, and no considerably larger clone is one nucleotide away. This specimen's time point label, per the study, means: patch test 2, 6 weeks after DPC sensitization. Read against the paper, the sample's treatment or condition label means: therapeutic diphenylcyclopropenone sensitization with weekly scalp DPC. At each patch-test visit, blood was drawn before the patch test was applied. Patients were eligible if aged 18 to 70, diagnosed with alopecia and judged suitable for DPC therapy, and pregnant patients were excluded. Total RNA was extracted from unfractionated whole blood collected in Tempus Blood RNA tubes. The source of this sequence is a young woman with alopecia areata. Some clones in this sample may be carry-over from other donors' samples. The sample was whole blood, taken in connection with sensitization to the hapten diphenylcyclopropenone (DPC).

The encoded CDR3 is CASSSRTGLGEQYF. The DNA sequence is given as TGTGCCAGCAGCTCCCGGACTGGGCTCGGGGAGCAGTACTTC. The rearranged segments are TRBV7-6 and TRBJ2-7, and TRBD2 may be the D gene, going by 5 matching bases. V gives up 4 bases and J gives up 7 bases, and the segment between their germline ends measures 17 bases. The CDR3 sequence holds 14 residues, the cysteine and phenylalanine included. CDR3 DNA only is kept here, 42 bases in frame from base 1. Via the germline V gene, CDR1 is SGHVS and CDR2 FNYEAQ.